This T cell receptor (beta chain) originates from a study of blood T cell repertoires in COVID-19. About the research overall: Whether acute or convalescent, the COVID-19 samples came from the United States, Italy and Spain. PBMCs, B-cell-depleted T cells, or T cells were the source of the cDNA or gDNA that made up the material.

In the authors' workflow: Quantification of nucleated cells was approximated via reference gene primer amplification. The assay was immunoSEQ multiplex PCR, and TCRdb's table has in-frame clones only and misses some. V, J and clone size were drawn from that table, and D and trimming were deduced from the DNA. The sample lists just under 300,000 clones; around 87% were seen once. The CDR3 is 14 residues long. With V trimmed by 2 bases and J by 4 bases, 6 bases remained unmatched. Germline-derived CDR1 and CDR2 are SQVTM and ANQGSEA. The origin of this receptor is a man in his 70s with acute or convalescent COVID-19. The chain employs TRBV29-1 and TRBJ1-1; 8 nucleotides agree with TRBD1. Specimen: peripheral blood. The CDR3 nucleotides read TGCAGCGTTGAAAGGACAGGGACGGGCACTGAAGCTTTCTTT. Translation gives CSVERTGTGTEAFF.